This T cell receptor beta chain stems from a study of prognosis after radiotherapy for stage I lung cancer. Study information: Medical inoperability applied to all of the non-small cell lung cancer patients. Patients numbered approximately twelve men and 5 or 6 women, aged about 53 to 85 with a median of roughly 70 years.

About this clonotype itself: Its antigen remains unknown. A far larger clone lies a single base away; this is likely a read error.

Study-level findings and limits: Some patients went on to develop distant metastases. Their Shannon entropy after stereotactic body radiation therapy was lower, and its change from baseline was also lower.

Using two-round multiplex PCR, the authors amplified TCR beta CDR3 from genomic DNA. It was primers specific to each TRBV and TRBJ gene that first-round PCR used. MiXCR, run by TCRdb on the multiplex PCR reads, gives a single entry per CDR3 protein. Here the sample spans some 13,000 distinct CDR3 sequences, 47% being singletons. Trimming shortened V by 2 bases and J by 0 bases, and 10 bases separated the two germline ends. Germline CDR1 and CDR2: SEHNR and FQNEAQ (reference sequence). This CDR3 is 15 amino acids long. The TCR was taken from a donor over 45 with non-small cell lung cancer. Source: PBMCs, taken before or after stereotactic body radiation therapy (not recorded which). This chain joins TRBV7-9 and TRBJ1-1; weak D call: TRBD1 (5 bases). In DNA, the CDR3 is TGTGCCAGCAGCTTAATGGGCAGGGTGAACACTGAAGCTTTCTTT. It translates to CASSLMGRVNTEAFF.